A single sample gave rise to the 6 T cell receptor beta chains below, sequenced in a study of blood T cell repertoires in COVID-19. Profiled with immunoSEQ multiplex PCR; TCRdb holds only in-frame clones, not every one. This sample has 450,000 to 600,000 clones, with about 85% found just once. Sequencing was done on a sample of PBMCs or T cells enriched from blood (not recorded which). Receptors were obtained from a woman under 30 who had recovered from COVID-19.

The chain has TRBV28 and TRBJ1-3; the D gene is possibly TRBD1 (6 bases). Germline lookup yields CDR1 MDHEN and CDR2 SYDVKM. V lost 10 bases, J lost 4 bases, and 11 bases lay in between. This CDR3 has 12 residues. The CDR3 spells CATGVRGNTIYF. The CDR3 DNA reads TGTGCCACAGGGGTGCGGGGAAACACCATATATTTT.

A remark on this clone: The junction and the germline gene differ at one end; a read error may be behind it. This rearrangement joins TRBV30 to TRBJ1-1; D gene uncertain. The V gene's germline CDR1 is GTSNPN and CDR2 SVGIG (reference sequence). This CDR3 region has 12 residues. CDR3 nucleotides: TGTGCCTGGGGTGTTAGTGAAACGGAAGCTTTCTTT. Protein product: CAWGVSETEAFF.

The rearrangement links TRBV3-1 (or the pseudogene TRBV3-2) to TRBJ2-7, with unresolved D. The CDR3 contains 18 residues. From germline, CDR1 is LGHDT and CDR2 YNNKEL (reference sequence). The V end lost 1 base, the J end lost 2 bases, and 21 bases lay between the germline ends. This CDR3 reads CASSQVPTTSISPYEQYF. CDR3 bases: TGTGCCAGCAGCCAAGTCCCGACAACGTCAATATCCCCCTACGAGCAGTACTTC.

This chain joins TRBV5-4 and TRBJ2-1; 10 bases match TRBD2. V lost 0 bases, J lost 10 bases, and 10 bases stayed unmatched. CDR1 and CDR2 (germline): SGHNT, YYREEE (reference sequence). The CDR3 covers 16 residues. CDR3 in amino acids: CASSLDGLAGAEEQFF. CDR3 DNA: TGTGCCAGCAGCTTGGACGGGCTAGCGGGGGCTGAGGAGCAGTTCTTC.

CDR3 bases: TGCGCCAGCCCGCCTCGAGGTGACGCTGGAAACACCATATATTTT. Translated, it gives CASPPRGDAGNTIYF. The gene calls are TRBV5-1 and TRBJ1-3; D ambiguous. CDR1 and CDR2 from the germline V gene are SGHRS and YFSETQ. This CDR3 contains 15 residues. The V and J ends lost 7 bases and 2 bases respectively, with 16 bases between them.

V and J are TRBV3-1 (or the pseudogene TRBV3-2) and TRBJ1-6; D is perhaps TRBD1 (5 bases). The CDR3 length is 14 residues. V dropped 2 bases and J dropped 13 bases, with 15 bases sitting between them. Germline CDR1 reads LGHDT; CDR2 reads YNNKEL (reference sequence). The CDR3 sequence: CASSQRGDSDPLHF. The CDR3 DNA reads TGTGCCAGCAGCCAAAGAGGGGACTCCGACCCCCTCCACTTT.